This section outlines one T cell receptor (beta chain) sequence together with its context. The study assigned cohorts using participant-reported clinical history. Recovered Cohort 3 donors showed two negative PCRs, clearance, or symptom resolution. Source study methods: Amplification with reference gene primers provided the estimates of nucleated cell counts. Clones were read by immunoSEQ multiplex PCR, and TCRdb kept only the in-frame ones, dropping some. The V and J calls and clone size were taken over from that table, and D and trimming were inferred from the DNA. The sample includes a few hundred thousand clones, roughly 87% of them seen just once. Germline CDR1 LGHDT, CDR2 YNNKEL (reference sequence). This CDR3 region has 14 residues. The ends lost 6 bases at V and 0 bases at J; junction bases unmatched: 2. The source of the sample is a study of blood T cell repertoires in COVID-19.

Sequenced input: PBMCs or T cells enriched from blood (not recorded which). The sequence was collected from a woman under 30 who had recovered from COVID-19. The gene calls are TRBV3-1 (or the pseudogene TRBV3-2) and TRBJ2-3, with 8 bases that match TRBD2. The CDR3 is CASRAGVSTDTQYF. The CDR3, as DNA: TGTGCCAGCAGAGCGGGGGTGAGCACAGATACGCAGTATTTT.